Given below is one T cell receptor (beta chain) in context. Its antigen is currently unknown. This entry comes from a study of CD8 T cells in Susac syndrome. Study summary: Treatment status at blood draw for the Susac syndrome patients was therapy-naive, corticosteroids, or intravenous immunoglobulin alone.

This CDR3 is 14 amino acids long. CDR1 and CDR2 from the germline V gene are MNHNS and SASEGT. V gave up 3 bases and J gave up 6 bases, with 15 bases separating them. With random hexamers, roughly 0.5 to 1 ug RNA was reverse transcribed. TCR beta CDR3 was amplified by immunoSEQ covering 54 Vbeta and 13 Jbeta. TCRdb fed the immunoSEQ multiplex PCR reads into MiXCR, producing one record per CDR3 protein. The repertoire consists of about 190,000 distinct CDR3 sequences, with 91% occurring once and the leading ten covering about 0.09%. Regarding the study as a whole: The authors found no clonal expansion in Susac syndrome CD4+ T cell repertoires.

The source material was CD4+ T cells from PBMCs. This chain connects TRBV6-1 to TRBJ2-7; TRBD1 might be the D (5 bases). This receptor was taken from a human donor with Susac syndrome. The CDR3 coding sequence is TGTGCCAGCAGTGATAGGGGCCCGGCCGTCGAGCAGTACTTC. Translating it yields CASSDRGPAVEQYF.